A single sample is the source of the 4 T cell receptor beta chains below, sequenced in a study of CXCR3-negative and CXCR3-positive naive CD8 T cells. Preparation of TRB cDNA libraries relied on 5' RACE carrying UMI labels. TCRdb reprocessed the 5' RACE reads and keeps a single row for each CDR3 protein, giving no DNA. The listing contains 70,000 to 95,000 distinct CDR3 sequences. The sample consisted of naive CXCR3- CD8+ T cells from blood. Subset reported: CD45RO-CCR7+CD27+CD95- naive CD8+ T cells lacking CXCR3 (TNR3-). Every receptor here comes from a human donor in good health. Some clones in this sample may be carry-over from other donors' samples.

This rearrangement joins TRBV29-1 to TRBJ1-2. This CDR3 is built from 13 residues. Germline V gene lookup returns CDR1 SQVTM and CDR2 ANQGSEA. CDR3: CSAAVPLAPGTFF.

V is TRBV5-6 and J is TRBJ2-5; absent DNA, TCRdb's TRBD1 call cannot be checked. The CDR3 consists of 12 residues. CDR1 is SGHDT and CDR2 is YYEEEE in the germline V gene. CDR3 amino acids: CASSGQQETQYF.

This chain connects TRBV27 to TRBJ2-7. The CDR3 is 13 residues long. The germline V gene has CDR1 MNHEY and CDR2 SMNVEV (reference sequence). The CDR3 sequence is CASSSRDSYEQYF.

The V and J genes are TRBV27 and TRBJ2-1; TCRdb lists TRBD2, though no DNA is available to test this call. The CDR3 runs 16 residues. Germline V lookup: CDR1 MNHEY, CDR2 SMNVEV (reference sequence). This CDR3 is CASSLSVAGGSNEQFF.